The clone carrying this T cell receptor (beta chain) has just a few counts. The sample is drawn from a study of blood T cell repertoires in COVID-19. Study-level background: T cells, B-cell-depleted T cells, or PBMCs provided the cDNA or gDNA that served as material.

The table came from immunoSEQ multiplex PCR; TCRdb's copy has only in-frame clones and leaves some out. Seen here are 150,000 to 200,000 clones, approximately 81% observed once, and the top ten hold about 3%. The CDR3 extends over 15 amino acids. Germline V gene sequence: CDR1 LNHNV, CDR2 YYDKDF (reference sequence). Trimming removed 5 bases from V and 6 bases from J; junction bases left unmatched: 9. Sequenced input: peripheral blood. The J gene is TRBJ1-2, the V gene TRBV15, with 10 bases matching TRBD1. This TCR derives from a human donor with acute or convalescent COVID-19. The donor label of this sample is uncertain. The CDR3 region is CATSARDRGGNGYTF. For the CDR3, the DNA is TGTGCCACCAGCGCCCGGGACAGGGGAGGGAATGGCTACACCTTC.